Below are 18 T cell receptor beta chains sequenced from a single sample in a study of OX40 agonist ivuxolimab in advanced cancers. The method behind the library was the immunoSEQ multiplex PCR assay. TCRdb holds this immuneACCESS table with in-frame rearrangements only. Some clones are missing; in checked studies, unresolved V genes explain under half, and the rest has no known cause. Present in this sample are around 67,000 clones, roughly nine tenths of which were seen just once. The ten largest clones represent approximately 2.2% of the sample. The sequencing here drew on CD4+ or CD8+ T cells sorted from blood, taken in a trial of the OX40 agonist ivuxolimab. The source is an adult with an advanced solid tumor such as melanoma, head and neck, liver or kidney cancer.

V usage is TRBV3-1 (or the pseudogene TRBV3-2) and J usage is TRBJ1-4, with D uncertain. The length of the CDR3 is 9 residues. Trimming pared 9 bases from V and 4 bases from J, leaving 0 bases between. The germline V gene encodes CDR1 LGHDT and CDR2 YNNKEL (reference sequence). CDR3 in amino acids: CASNEKLFF. The CDR3, as DNA: TGTGCCAGTAATGAAAAACTGTTTTTT.

The gene calls are TRBV28 and TRBJ1-1, with a weak D call TRBD1 (5 bases). The CDR3 spans 13 residues. V lost 8 bases and J lost 0, with 10 bases in between. The germline V gene has CDR1 MDHEN and CDR2 SYDVKM. In DNA form, the CDR3 reads TGTGCCAGCTGGGAGGGGATGAACACTGAAGCTTTCTTT. It yields the protein CASWEGMNTEAFF. Combining the CDR3 with reference TRBV28 and TRBJ1-1 gives the whole variable domain DVKVTQSSRYLVKRTGEKVFLECVQDMDHENMFWYRQDPGLGLRLIYFSYDVKMKEKGDIPEGYSVSREKKERFSLILESASTNQTSMYLCASWEGMNTEAFFGQGTRLTVV.

The gene calls are TRBV10-3 and TRBJ2-1, with TRBD2 matching 9 bases. CDR3 length equals 15 residues. The germline V gene has CDR1 ENHRY and CDR2 SYGVKD. Losses at the gene ends were 3 bases for V and 7 bases for J; bases not matched to a gene: 7. In nucleotides, the CDR3 is TGTGCCATCAGTGACCGCGATAGCGGGAGTAATGAGCAGTTCTTC. Translated: CAISDRDSGSNEQFF.

The V and J genes are TRBV5-1 and TRBJ2-7, with TRBD1 matching 7 bases. In germline, CDR1 is SGHRS, CDR2 YFSETQ. The ends lost 4 bases at V and 6 bases at J; junction bases unmatched: 13. The CDR3 has 15 residues. CDR3 DNA sequence: TGCGCCAGCAGCGAACTACAGGGGCAGAACGGCGAGCAGTACTTC. This encodes CASSELQGQNGEQYF.

This clone is a singleton in its sample. V and J are TRBV5-1 and TRBJ1-6; the D gene is possibly TRBD1 (5 bases). Trimming removed 1 base at V and 7 bases at J, with 12 bases between. Germline V gene lookup returns CDR1 SGHRS and CDR2 YFSETQ. The CDR3 is 15 residues long. The CDR3, as DNA: TGCGCCAGCAGCTTGTACGACAGTGACAATTCACCCCTCCACTTT. Its protein is CASSLYDSDNSPLHF.

Comments on this clone: A read error may account for a junction end that differs from germline. This sequence joins TRBV2 and TRBJ2-3, with 10 bases that match TRBD1. Germline values: CDR1 SNHLY, CDR2 FYNNEI. CDR3 length equals 15 residues. Here the CDR3 DNA reads TGTGCCAGCAGCGAAGACAGGGGGCGAGGAGATACGCAGTATTTT. Translation: CASSEDRGRGDTQYF.

The chain carries TRBV7-2 and TRBJ1-2; 8 bases align to TRBD1. Germline CDR1 reads SGHTA; CDR2 reads FQGNSA. Trimming took 4 bases from V and 6 from J; bases not matched to a gene: 7. The CDR3 extends over 14 amino acids. Written as DNA, the CDR3 is TGTGCCAGCAGCTCCCCAGGGGGCGCACATGGCTACACCTTC. It is translated as CASSSPGGAHGYTF.

The chain employs TRBV7-9 and TRBJ1-1; D unclear. CDR3 length: 12 residues. Trimming cost V 3 bases and J 7 bases, with 9 bases left between them. In germline, CDR1 is SEHNR, CDR2 FQNEAQ (reference sequence). CDR3 in DNA: TGTGCCAGCAGCTTGAGTGCAGGTGAAGCTTTCTTT. It yields the protein CASSLSAGEAFF.

This clone came up once. The chain has TRBV6-5 and TRBJ2-7; maybe TRBD2 (6 bases). CDR1 MNHEY and CDR2 SVGAGI come from the germline V gene. V lost 0 bases and J lost 2, with 8 bases in between. This CDR3 has 14 residues. For the CDR3, the DNA is TGTGCCAGCAGTTACTCGCGGGGCCCCTACGAGCAGTACTTC. Protein sequence: CASSYSRGPYEQYF.

V is TRBV19 and J is TRBJ1-5, with TRBD1 identical over 7 bases. After removal of 5 bases from V and 3 bases from J, the junction contained 4 bases not matched to a gene. Germline CDR1 is LNHDA and CDR2 is SQIVND (reference sequence). The CDR3 has 14 amino acids. This CDR3 reads CASSSTGANQPQHF. The CDR3 DNA is TGTGCCAGTAGTTCCACAGGGGCCAATCAGCCCCAGCATTTT.

This chain joins TRBV6-1 and TRBJ2-3; the D gene is possibly TRBD1 (5 bases). CDR1 MNHNS and CDR2 SASEGT come from the germline V gene. This CDR3 is 13 amino acids long. Trimming shortened V by 11 bases and J by 1 base, and 13 bases separated the two germline ends. The CDR3: CAVEGVGTDTQYF. CDR3 bases: TGTGCCGTCGAAGGGGTCGGCACAGATACGCAGTATTTT.

V gene TRBV11-2 combines with J gene TRBJ1-2; 8 nucleotides line up with TRBD1. CDR1 is SGHAT, CDR2 FQNNGV, per germline. V dropped 5 bases and J dropped 4; count of bases not matched to a gene: 3. There are 13 residues in the CDR3. The CDR3 coding sequence is TGTGCCAGCAGCACCGGACAGGGCTATGGCTACACCTTC. Residues: CASSTGQGYGYTF.

The J gene is TRBJ1-2, the V gene TRBV28, with D maybe TRBD1 (6 bases). V was trimmed by 7 bases and J by 8 bases, leaving 23 bases between them. In germline, CDR1 is MDHEN, CDR2 SYDVKM. CDR3 length: 15 amino acids. The CDR3 bases are TGTGCCAGCATCTCCCTGGGGACCGGGGGCAAAGGCTACACCTTC. Its protein product is CASISLGTGGKGYTF.

This clone was found once. The J gene is TRBJ2-4, the V gene TRBV4-2; 10 bases align to TRBD1. This CDR3 region has 17 residues. Per germline, CDR1 LGHNA and CDR2 YNFKEQ. V trimming: 3 bases; J trimming: 2 bases; junction bases outside the gene matches: 7. DNA for the CDR3: TGTGCCAGCAGCCAGGGCGGGACAGGGGTGACCAAAAACATTCAGTACTTC. It is translated as CASSQGGTGVTKNIQYF.

This clone turned up a few times. The chain couples TRBV7-2 to TRBJ1-1; D is uncertain. The germline gives CDR1 SGHTA, CDR2 FQGNSA. CDR3 length equals 13 residues. With 0 bases removed from V and 3 bases from J, the gap between germline ends came to 5 bases. For the CDR3, the DNA is TGTGCCAGCAGCTTAGCCGAGGACACTGAAGCTTTCTTT. It is translated as CASSLAEDTEAFF.

The chain is built from TRBV27 and TRBJ2-4; 12 bases map to TRBD2. The J segment lost 6 bases and the V segment lost 6 bases, leaving 3 bases of the junction unmatched. The CDR3 has 14 residues. The germline gives CDR1 MNHEY, CDR2 SMNVEV (reference sequence). The CDR3 DNA reads TGTGCCAGCAGACCTAGCGGGGGGGGAAACATTCAGTACTTC. This gives the protein CASRPSGGGNIQYF.

This chain links TRBV5-4 with TRBJ2-3, with D tentatively TRBD2 (6 bases). Trimming removed 1 base at V and 3 bases at J, with 12 bases between. Per germline, CDR1 SGHNT and CDR2 YYREEE (reference sequence). The CDR3 consists of 15 residues. CDR3 amino acids: CASSLRAEGTDTQYF. The CDR3 DNA reads as TGTGCCAGCAGCTTGAGGGCGGAGGGGACAGATACGCAGTATTTT.

The V gene is TRBV7-9, the J gene TRBJ2-1, with D maybe TRBD2 (5 bases). Trimming stripped 3 bases from V and 7 bases from J, with 10 bases between. The CDR3 consists of 13 residues. Germline CDR1 SEHNR, CDR2 FQNEAQ (reference sequence). This CDR3 reads CASSLGAENEQFF. CDR3 DNA sequence: TGTGCCAGCAGCTTGGGAGCGGAAAATGAGCAGTTCTTC.